These 15 T cell receptor beta chains were sequenced from one sample in a study of T cell repertoires in cytomegalovirus infection. Via MiXCR, TCRdb re-called the reads, giving one row per CDR3 protein. The repertoire holds hundreds of thousands of distinct CDR3 sequences, approximately 24% seen once, with 7% to 9% in the top ten. Source material: CD8+ T cells from PBMCs. These receptors originate from a human donor in good health (CMV status not recorded). Some clones in this sample may be carry-over from other donors' samples.

The chain uses TRBV20-1 and TRBJ2-1; 9 bases map to TRBD2. V lost 6 bases to trimming and J lost 2 bases; unmatched junction nucleotides: 8. CDR1 and CDR2 (germline): DFQATT, SNEGSKA (reference sequence). The CDR3 consists of 15 residues. The CDR3: CSAVRRLAAYNEQFF. For the CDR3, the DNA is TGCAGTGCCGTCCGCCGACTAGCGGCCTACAATGAGCAGTTCTTC.

The V and J genes are TRBV28 and TRBJ2-1; D remains ambiguous. Germline V CDR1 and CDR2: MDHEN, SYDVKM. V was pared by 3 bases and J by 6 bases, with 12 bases between. The CDR3 contains 14 residues. This CDR3 reads CASSFRVPSNEQFF. The CDR3 region has the DNA TGTGCCAGCAGTTTCCGGGTCCCTTCCAATGAGCAGTTCTTC.

In its sample, this clonotype was seen a few times. One end of the junction fails to match germline, which may point to a read error. This chain connects TRBV13 to TRBJ2-7; 8 nucleotides align to TRBD1. This CDR3 has 16 amino acids. Germline V gene sequence: CDR1 PRHDT, CDR2 FYEKMQ (reference sequence). The CDR3 DNA is TGTGCCAGCCGAGATTCCAGGACAGGGCTCTCCGACGAGCAGTACTTC. It yields the protein CASRDSRTGLSDEQYF.

This clonotype was found a few times. V gene TRBV19 combines with J gene TRBJ2-1; 9 bases are a match to TRBD2. J was trimmed by 6 bases and V by 1 base; bases with no gene match: 4. This CDR3 comprises 15 residues. Germline V gene sequence: CDR1 LNHDA, CDR2 SQIVND (reference sequence). CDR3 sequence: CASSIGVAGANEQFF. CDR3 coding DNA: TGTGCCAGTAGTATAGGGGTAGCGGGGGCCAATGAGCAGTTCTTC.

The chain is built from TRBV28 and TRBJ1-4; maybe TRBD1 (5 bases). CDR1 is MDHEN and CDR2 is SYDVKM in the germline V gene. The CDR3 length is 14 residues. V was trimmed by 6 bases and J by 8 bases, leaving 16 bases between them. In DNA, the CDR3 is TGTGCCAGCAGGGGGGAGGGGTTTTCGGAAAAACTGTTTTTT. This gives the protein CASRGEGFSEKLFF.

The chain uses TRBV28 and TRBJ2-1, with 9 bases aligning to TRBD1. CDR1 and CDR2 from the germline V gene are MDHEN and SYDVKM. The CDR3 sequence is 15 residues long. V trimming: 7 bases; J trimming: 7 bases; junction bases outside the gene matches: 11. DNA of the CDR3: TGTGCCAGCATGGGGAGACAGGGGGGTGAGAATGAGCAGTTCTTC. It translates to CASMGRQGGENEQFF.

The rearrangement uses TRBV10-3 and TRBJ1-6; D gene uncertain. The CDR3 is 14 residues long. The germline CDR1 and CDR2 sequences are ENHRY and SYGVKD. Trimming left V 3 bases short and J 2 bases short, with 5 bases between. CDR3 nucleotides: TGTGCCATCAGTGATCGGACCTATAATTCACCCCTCCACTTT. Its protein is CAISDRTYNSPLHF.

This clonotype was observed at least ten times. The CDR3 spells CASSPQTSGALYEQYV. CDR3 DNA: TGTGCCAGCAGCCCCCAGACTAGCGGGGCCCTCTACGAGCAGTACGTC. The rearrangement joins TRBV7-8 to TRBJ2-7; 11 bases match TRBD2. Unmatched junction bases numbered 9, after V lost 5 bases and J lost 3 bases. The CDR3 runs 16 residues. Germline lookup yields CDR1 SGHVS and CDR2 FQNEAQ.

CDR3: CSASLRDSSNQPQHF. The CDR3 DNA reads TGCAGTGCTAGTCTACGGGACAGCTCGAATCAGCCCCAGCATTTT. The genes are TRBV20-1 and TRBJ1-5; TRBD1 aligns across 7 bases. Germline V gives CDR1 DFQATT, CDR2 SNEGSKA (reference sequence). The V and J ends lost 3 bases and 4 bases, in that order; junction bases with no gene match: 9. The length of the CDR3 is 15 residues.

This clonotype was found once. This chain uses TRBV29-1 with TRBJ1-2; TRBD1 might be the D (5 bases). This CDR3 comprises 14 residues. CDR1 is SQVTM, CDR2 ANQGSEA, per germline. V was trimmed by 1 base and J by 6 bases, leaving 15 bases between them. The CDR3 protein is CSVEGRTRRDGYTF. CDR3 DNA sequence: TGCAGCGTTGAAGGAAGGACACGCCGTGATGGCTACACCTTC.

The chain couples TRBV25-1 to TRBJ1-5, with D uncertain. Deletions cut 2 bases from V and 5 bases from J, with 4 bases between. This CDR3 is built from 12 residues. Germline CDR1 and CDR2: MGHDK and SYGVNS. This CDR3 reads CASSESHQPQHF. The CDR3, as DNA: TGTGCCAGCAGTGAAAGCCATCAGCCCCAGCATTTT.

The CDR3 loop reads CSVDRGVGYGYTF. CDR3 nucleotide sequence: TGCAGCGTTGATCGGGGGGTGGGGTATGGCTACACCTTC. The V and J genes are TRBV29-1 and TRBJ1-2, with D possibly TRBD1 on 5 matching bases. This CDR3 region has 13 residues. CDR1 is SQVTM, CDR2 ANQGSEA, per germline. Trimming took 3 bases from V and 5 from J, leaving 13 bases between them.

The J gene is TRBJ1-1, the V gene TRBV6-2 or TRBV6-3, with TRBD1 identical over 9 bases. Trimming removed 6 bases from V and 4 bases from J; junction bases left unmatched: 3. Germline CDR1 MNHEY, CDR2 SVGEGT. The CDR3 length is 13 residues. The CDR3 DNA follows: TGTGCCAGCAGCGACAGGGGGATCACTGAAGCTTTCTTT. Amino acids: CASSDRGITEAFF.

Only a few counts were recorded for this clonotype. The chain uses TRBV12-3 or TRBV12-4 and TRBJ1-1; TRBD1 is a possible D gene (5 bases). The CDR3 totals 14 residues. The V end was cut by 5 bases, the J end by 5 bases, with 15 bases between. The CDR3 nucleotides are TGTGCCAGCAGTCCCGACACGACAGTTACTGAAGCTTTCTTT. It specifies CASSPDTTVTEAFF.

This clonotype was observed many times. The gene calls are TRBV28 and TRBJ2-1; no firm D call. CDR3 size: 16 residues. V was shortened by 6 bases and J by 0 bases, with 15 bases between the two germline ends. The V gene's germline CDR1 is MDHEN and CDR2 SYDVKM. DNA of the CDR3: TGTGCCAGCAGGATGGCTGGAAGAAGCTCCTACAATGAGCAGTTCTTC. Translating gives CASRMAGRSSYNEQFF.